These 14 T cell receptor beta chains were sequenced from one sample in a study of CDR3 diversity in severe acne. From the PCR reads, TCRdb called clonotypes with MiXCR, one entry per CDR3 protein. Seen here are roughly 81,000 distinct CDR3 sequences, 45% to 50% observed once, and the top ten hold roughly 9.1%. The specimen was blood. The receptor source for this set is a male donor in good health, serving as a control.

This clonotype was recorded a few times. This chain connects TRBV2 to TRBJ2-7, with a possible D match to TRBD2 (5 bases). V gave up 2 bases and J gave up 0 bases, with 8 bases separating them. Germline assignment: CDR1 SNHLY and CDR2 FYNNEI. There are 14 residues in the CDR3. CDR3 loop: CASSEQRPSYEQYF. DNA of the CDR3: TGTGCCAGCAGTGAACAGCGGCCCTCCTACGAGCAGTACTTC.

V usage is TRBV20-1 and J usage is TRBJ2-3, with no clear D. The CDR3 has 11 amino acids. Germline V gives CDR1 DFQATT, CDR2 SNEGSKA (reference sequence). Deletions cut 4 bases from V and 3 bases from J, with 5 bases between. This chain's CDR3 is CSATGTDTQYF. The CDR3 DNA sequence: TGCAGTGCTACCGGGACAGATACGCAGTATTTT.

The genes are TRBV29-1 and TRBJ2-1; TRBD2 aligns across 9 bases. V was pared by 6 bases and J by 6 bases, with 15 bases of the junction left unmatched. Germline CDR1 and CDR2: SQVTM and ANQGSEA. This CDR3 is 16 amino acids long. CDR3 region: CSVTSGTSLSVNEQFF. In DNA form, the CDR3 reads TGCAGCGTCACCAGCGGGACTAGCTTAAGTGTCAATGAGCAGTTCTTC.

V usage is TRBV19 and J usage is TRBJ2-2; the D is unclear. Trimming took 9 bases from V and 7 from J, leaving 18 bases between them. CDR1 LNHDA and CDR2 SQIVND come from the germline V gene (reference sequence). The CDR3 covers 14 residues. The CDR3 bases are TGTGCCAGCAGTTACAAACCTCTTAACGGGGAGCTGTTTTTT. This translates into CASSYKPLNGELFF.

This clonotype was observed a handful of times. The chain has TRBV7-8 and TRBJ1-5; maybe TRBD1 (5 bases). The germline V gene has CDR1 SGHVS and CDR2 FQNEAQ. The CDR3 runs to 15 residues. V dropped 6 bases and J dropped 4 bases, with 16 bases sitting between them. The CDR3 nucleotides read TGTGCCAGCAGTCGAAGTGGGACTGAGAATCAGCCCCAGCATTTT. Translated, it gives CASSRSGTENQPQHF.

The V and J genes are TRBV6-6 and TRBJ1-1; 8 nucleotides line up with TRBD1. Unmatched junction bases numbered 3, after V lost 5 bases and J lost 1 base. This CDR3 has 14 amino acids. Germline V gene data show CDR1 as MNHNY and CDR2 as SVGAGI (reference sequence). For the CDR3, the DNA is TGTGCCAGCAGTGAAGGGACAGGGAACACTGAAGCTTTCTTT. Amino acids: CASSEGTGNTEAFF.

This clonotype ranks as medium-sized. The chain carries TRBV4-1 and TRBJ2-7, with TRBD1 as a possible D gene (6 bases). Germline V gives CDR1 MGHRA, CDR2 YSYEKL. V dropped 0 bases and J dropped 3 bases, with 15 bases sitting between them. This CDR3 comprises 16 residues. The CDR3 protein is CASSQELWTAFYEQYF. The CDR3 DNA is TGCGCCAGCAGCCAAGAACTATGGACAGCATTCTACGAGCAGTACTTC.

There are many counts of this clonotype. The chain combines TRBV7-2 with TRBJ1-5; D gene unclear. Germline V gene data show CDR1 as SGHTA and CDR2 as FQGNSA. The V and J ends lost 4 bases and 4 bases respectively, with 11 bases between them. This CDR3 contains 14 residues. DNA for the CDR3: TGTGCCAGCAGCTCCGCCCGCCTTAATCAGCCCCAGCATTTT. Its protein product is CASSSARLNQPQHF.

The CDR3 coding sequence is TGTGCCAGCAGCTGGAGACTAGCGGGGGAGACCCAGTACTTC. Encoded protein: CASSWRLAGETQYF. The gene calls are TRBV25-1 and TRBJ2-7; TRBD2 aligns across 11 bases. The better agreement between TRBJ2-5 and the DNA end casts doubt on the J call. The CDR3 covers 14 residues. Germline CDR1 MGHDK, CDR2 SYGVNS.

This clonotype was observed a single time. The chain carries TRBV6-6 and TRBJ1-2; D ambiguous. Trimming took off 2 bases at V and 12 bases at J, with 13 bases between the two ends. CDR3 size: 12 residues. Germline V lookup: CDR1 MNHNY, CDR2 SVGAGI (reference sequence). CDR3 sequence reads: CASSYANPGNTF. DNA for the CDR3: TGTGCCAGCAGTTACGCCAACCCTGGAAACACCTTC.

This sequence joins TRBV7-2 and TRBJ2-7; D possibly corresponds to TRBD1 (5 bases). The CDR3 sequence is 13 residues long. Per germline, CDR1 SGHTA and CDR2 FQGNSA. V was pared by 4 bases and J by 0 bases, with 7 bases between. The CDR3 sequence: CASSCRDSYEQYF. Written as DNA, the CDR3 is TGTGCCAGCAGCTGCAGGGACTCCTACGAGCAGTACTTC.

Points on this clonotype: Its ends do not fully match the called genes, so a read error is possible. The chain joins TRBV20-1 to TRBJ2-7; 10 nucleotides agree with TRBD1. The CDR3 is made up of 13 amino acids. CDR1 is DFQATT and CDR2 is SNEGSKA in the germline V gene (reference sequence). The CDR3 region is CSATVDRGDEQCF. DNA for the CDR3: TGCAGTGCAACAGTGGACAGGGGGGACGAGCAGTGCTTC.

This clonotype was detected only a few times. The V and J genes are TRBV9 and TRBJ2-5; D not resolved. The V end lost 0 bases, the J end lost 3 bases, and 6 bases lay between the germline ends. This CDR3 spans 13 amino acids. In germline, CDR1 is SGDLS, CDR2 YYNGEE. In nucleotides, the CDR3 is TGTGCCAGCAGCGTAGGGGTCGAAGAGACCCAGTACTTC. It is translated as CASSVGVEETQYF.

The chain links TRBV25-1 to TRBJ2-7; TRBD1 matches at 8 bases. J gave up 4 bases and V 3 bases, and 8 bases lay outside the gene matches. The CDR3 contains 15 residues. Looked up from germline, CDR1 is MGHDK and CDR2 is SYGVNS. The chain's CDR3 is CASSDPGQARYEQYF. Written as DNA, the CDR3 is TGTGCCAGCAGTGACCCGGGACAGGCCAGATACGAGCAGTACTTC.